A selection of T cell receptor beta chains follows, all from one sample in a study of cytomegalovirus exposure and HLA in healthy donors. Only in-frame clones appear in the TCRdb table, and some are missing; sequencing was by immunoSEQ multiplex PCR. The data show 170,000 or so clones, with around 80% seen just once and less than 9% held by the top ten. The source material was PBMCs. All receptors come from a man aged 25-45 years in good health and CMV-seropositive. Both conserved end residues are part of each CDR3. Not every row has a clone size; where given, it reads once, few, many or a size class.

abundance	v_gene	CDR3aa
NA	TRBV7-6	CASSLIDPGQGPSTGANVLTF
NA	TRBV5-1	CASSFPGLAGIGANVLTF
few	TRBV7-9	CASSPRTGRTAYNEQFF
NA	TRBV7-8	CASSPSGGGRALGEQYF
once	TRBV7-2	CASSFRDRGLTEAFF
NA	TRBV9	CASSLQGGNYGYTF
NA	TRBV11-3	CASSKGQERWGYTF
NA	TRBV28	CASTLQNRGSNEQFF
NA	TRBV10-3	CAISESERSSYNEQFF
many	TRBV2	CASRATSGGTHEQYF
few	TRBV9	CASSPWGEGGGLHEQFF
NA	TRBV6-6	CASSRTNLAETGELFF
NA	TRBV5-1	CASSLGTFSYEQYF
NA	TRBV5-4	CASSLGFAGASGEKLFF
NA	TRBV10-1	CASSSGRSYEQYF
few	TRBV19	CASSTGTGGNIQYF
NA	TRBV23-1	CASVPPAGPNQPQHF
NA	TRBV15	CATSRHLGGSYEQYF
NA	TRBV15	CATSSGLAWGSLIGLAKNIQYF
NA	TRBV7-6	CASSFRYNEQFF
NA	TRBV2	CASSEAGLAGFTDTQYF
once	TRBV5-1	CASTMGGRVGTEAFF
NA	TRBV6-5	CASRANEKLFF
NA	TRBV28	CASSLWGASNEKLFF
few	TRBV25-1	CASSGSGRAEAFF
NA	TRBV18	CASSPTRDRVPYEQYF
NA	TRBV7-3	CASSNRDGYEQYF
NA	TRBV7-2	CASSLELLRPMATTF
few	TRBV19	CASSIRSPTEAFF
NA	TRBV28	CASSFPRGGTGELFF
NA	TRBV5-6	CASSGGGQGAGGYTF
NA	TRBV28	CAVLAGHDYEQYF
NA	TRBV7-8	CASSPNRGVAFF
NA	TRBV5-1	CASSPERWSSYNEQFF
NA	TRBV27	CASLKPPRDQFF
NA	TRBV27	CASKISSGAYTTNTEAFF
NA	TRBV11-3	CASSLVPSGGAKYF
NA	TRBV15	CATSRDILGAANYGYTF
NA	TRBV5-1	CASSYQVSSYNEQFF
few	TRBV7-9	CSSSLRQVPSGANVLTF
NA	TRBV5-1	CASRRQTTNLANTGELFF
NA	TRBV6-1	CASSEALRGGKNIQYF
NA	TRBV6-5	CASSYLAGSSYNEQFF
NA	TRBV7-7	CASSPGTARQETQYF
NA	TRBV6-5	CASRAPQDYEQYF
NA	TRBV6-5	CASSYGQGLVDEQFF
NA	TRBV29-1	CSIRWIQGYTEAFF
NA	TRBV7-9	CSSSFKTGLFYSPLHF
NA	TRBV5-1	CASSTMTSGQGDEQFF
NA	TRBV7-9	CASSPPRGAALLRDIQYF
NA	TRBV5-6	CASSPIPGLGHQETQYF
NA	TRBV6-5	CASRRLAGVDYGYTF
NA	TRBV6-1	CASSEGGGSSYEQYF
NA	TRBV6-6	CASSYLAQGRKTEAFF
NA	TRBV9	CASSVVGAPTHTEAFF
NA	TRBV27	CASSPRSQGMSNQPQHF